This paragraph reports one TCR beta chain. The antigen is not known. The sample belongs to a study of blood T cells in healthy people across ages. Whole-study results and caveats: Versus aged donors, long-lived donors had higher diversity and more naive CD4+ cells.

Combining a sample-barcoded 5' primer with a J-beta primer mix, a second PCR ran for roughly 7 to 12 cycles. TCRdb recomputed calls from the 5' RACE reads with MiXCR, one row per CDR3 protein. The table records more than 750,000 distinct CDR3 sequences, just under 30% of them present only once. Deletions cut 6 bases from V and 10 bases from J, with 20 bases between. This CDR3 has 14 amino acids. These data were also reused for a study on T cells of mothers and their children. According to that study: Second-PCR amplification with M1S added sample barcodes and 2-4 random nucleotides. Mother-child pairs who were related displayed a slightly higher overlap than unrelated pairs, a difference that was non-significant.

The V gene is TRBV12-3 or TRBV12-4, the J gene TRBJ2-3; D is tentatively TRBD1 or TRBD2 (6 bases each). The TCR originated in a middle-aged woman in good health. The source material was blood. CDR3 region: CASRLEGGLLAQYF. The CDR3 nucleotides are TGTGCCAGCAGGCTCGAGGGGGGACTCTTGGCGCAGTATTTT.